The 25 T cell receptor beta chains presented below share a single source sample, sequenced in a study of graft-versus-host responses after intestinal transplantation. The table came from immunoSEQ multiplex PCR; TCRdb's copy has only in-frame clones and leaves some out. The profile shows about 40,000 clones, 91% of them singletons. This sample comprised PBMCs, obtained around 320 days after intestinal transplant. The source of these receptors is a human patient who received an intestinal transplant, so some T cells may come from the graft donor.

Here the CDR3 reads CASSYVVEGELFF. DNA of the CDR3: TGTGCCAGCAGTTATGTAGTAGAGGGGGAGCTGTTTTTT. The rearrangement joins TRBV6-6 to TRBJ2-2; D is ambiguous. The CDR3 extends over 13 amino acids. Germline CDR1 MNHNY, CDR2 SVGAGI (reference sequence). Trimming stripped 3 bases from V and 8 bases from J, with 10 bases between.

The chain joins TRBV2 to TRBJ2-3; no clear D gene. Per the germline V gene, CDR1 is SNHLY and CDR2 is FYNNEI. This CDR3 contains 15 residues. V was trimmed by 3 bases and J by 2 bases, leaving 12 bases between them. This CDR3 is CASSDRRQVTDTQYF. The CDR3 nucleotides read TGTGCCAGCAGTGATCGGCGGCAAGTCACAGATACGCAGTATTTT.

The genes are TRBV4-1 and TRBJ2-1; no clear D. V was pared by 1 base and J by 9 bases, with 7 bases between. The length of the CDR3 is 12 residues. Germline CDR1 MGHRA, CDR2 YSYEKL. CDR3 bases: TGCGCCAGCAGCCAAGGGTTAGGTGAGCAGTTCTTC. It encodes CASSQGLGEQFF.

This clone was seen once. V usage is TRBV15 and J usage is TRBJ2-7; 9 nucleotides align to TRBD1. V trimming: 0 bases; J trimming: 0 bases; junction bases outside the gene matches: 0. From germline, CDR1 is LNHNV and CDR2 YYDKDF (reference sequence). This CDR3 has 15 residues. CDR3 amino acids: CATSREGQGSYEQYF. The CDR3 DNA reads as TGTGCCACCAGCAGAGAGGGACAGGGCTCCTACGAGCAGTACTTC.

This chain joins TRBV2 and TRBJ2-1; TRBD2 matches at 9 bases. The CDR3 loop spans 13 amino acids. The junction had 7 bases not matched to a gene; V was cut back by 10 bases and J by 6 bases. Germline lookup yields CDR1 SNHLY and CDR2 FYNNEI. The CDR3 nucleotides read TGTGCCACCGGGGCTAGCGGGGTCAATGAGCAGTTCTTC. It translates to CATGASGVNEQFF.

The chain joins TRBV6-5 to TRBJ2-1; D not certain. V lost 5 bases, J lost 0 bases, and 8 bases lay in between. In germline, CDR1 is MNHEY, CDR2 SVGAGI. The CDR3 length is 14 residues. The chain's CDR3 is CASSVVSSYNEQFF. Here the CDR3 DNA reads TGTGCCAGCAGTGTAGTTAGCTCCTACAATGAGCAGTTCTTC.

V is TRBV30 and J is TRBJ1-2; the D gene is possibly TRBD1 (5 bases). CDR1 and CDR2 (germline): GTSNPN, SVGIG (reference sequence). V shed 4 bases and J shed 0 bases, with 12 bases lying between them. The CDR3 loop spans 14 amino acids. The chain's CDR3 is CAWTSDSSNYGYTF. The CDR3 bases are TGTGCCTGGACGTCCGACAGCTCTAACTATGGCTACACCTTC.

The rearrangement uses TRBV9 and TRBJ2-5, with a tentative D call TRBD1 (6 bases). The J call is uncertain, as TRBJ2-7 better fits the DNA end. CDR3 length: 16 amino acids. The germline CDR1 and CDR2 sequences are SGDLS and YYNGEE. The CDR3 DNA reads as TGTGCCAGCAGCGTAGGTTTTCCGGGACACGATTACGAGCAGTACTTC. This translates into CASSVGFPGHDYEQYF.

The rearrangement uses TRBV4-1 and TRBJ1-4, with D possibly TRBD1 on 5 matching bases. The germline V gene encodes CDR1 MGHRA and CDR2 YSYEKL. V lost 2 bases, J lost 8 bases, and 15 bases lay in between. This CDR3 has 15 amino acids. The CDR3 reads CASSQQVLGTEKLFF. CDR3 coding DNA: TGCGCCAGCAGCCAACAGGTTCTAGGGACCGAAAAACTGTTTTTT.

The chain employs TRBV9 and TRBJ1-1; 8 bases match TRBD1. The CDR3 loop spans 15 amino acids. V gave up 3 bases and J gave up 1 base; unmatched junction bases: 5. The germline gives CDR1 SGDLS, CDR2 YYNGEE. The CDR3 DNA is TGTGCCAGCAGCGGCCGGACAGGGCCGAACACTGAAGCTTTCTTT. This codes for CASSGRTGPNTEAFF. Looking up the rest from reference TRBV9 and TRBJ1-1 gives the full variable domain: DSGVTQTPKHLITATGQRVTLRCSPRSGDLSVYWYQQSLDQGLQFLIQYYNGEERAKGNILERFSAQQFPDLHSELNLSSLELGDSALYFCASSGRTGPNTEAFFGQGTRLTVV.

This chain uses TRBV4-1 with TRBJ2-5; 9 bases agree with TRBD1. J gave up 5 bases and V 0 bases, and 4 bases lay outside the gene matches. Germline lookup yields CDR1 MGHRA and CDR2 YSYEKL. CDR3 size: 15 residues. CDR3 sequence (DNA): TGCGCCAGCAGCCAAGACCCAACAGGGGGCGAGACCCAGTACTTC. Amino acids: CASSQDPTGGETQYF.

The gene calls are TRBV6-5 and TRBJ2-1; no definite D call. The CDR3 is made up of 16 amino acids. V lost 0 bases and J lost 1, with 10 bases in between. Germline V gene lookup returns CDR1 MNHEY and CDR2 SVGAGI. The chain's CDR3 is CASSYSPGLSYNEQFF. The CDR3 coding sequence is TGTGCCAGCAGTTACTCACCGGGCCTTTCCTACAATGAGCAGTTCTTC.

V is TRBV28 and J is TRBJ1-1, with D perhaps TRBD1 (5 bases). The CDR3 runs to 15 residues. V lost 5 bases, J lost 3 bases, and 16 bases lay in between. Germline-derived CDR1 and CDR2 are MDHEN and SYDVKM. The CDR3: CASSPRRGADTEAFF. The CDR3 DNA follows: TGTGCCAGCAGTCCGCGACGAGGGGCGGACACTGAAGCTTTCTTT.

This sequence joins TRBV11-2 and TRBJ2-7; no definite D call. The length of the CDR3 is 12 residues. Germline V lookup: CDR1 SGHAT, CDR2 FQNNGV. V was pared by 5 bases and J by 4 bases, with 9 bases between. Here the CDR3 reads CASSLTQYEQYF. In DNA form, the CDR3 reads TGTGCCAGCAGCCTAACCCAGTACGAGCAGTACTTC.

The chain has TRBV11-2 and TRBJ1-1, with no clear D. With 3 bases removed from V and 1 base from J, the gap between germline ends came to 6 bases. From germline, CDR1 is SGHAT and CDR2 FQNNGV. The CDR3 totals 13 residues. CDR3: CASSLTTNTEAFF. The CDR3 DNA reads TGTGCCAGCAGCTTGACAACGAACACTGAAGCTTTCTTT.

This clone was counted a single time. The J gene is TRBJ1-1, the V gene TRBV5-1; no definite D call. The CDR3 has 15 amino acids. Deletions cut 0 bases from V and 1 base from J, with 10 bases between. Germline CDR1 and CDR2: SGHRS and YFSETQ. In DNA form, the CDR3 reads TGCGCCAGCAGCTTGGTGCAGGTCGGGAACACTGAAGCTTTCTTT. Its translation: CASSLVQVGNTEAFF.

The chain links TRBV5-1 to TRBJ2-5, with TRBD2 as a possible D gene (6 bases). CDR3 size: 16 residues. From germline, CDR1 is SGHRS and CDR2 YFSETQ. V was shortened by 4 bases and J by 1 base, with 17 bases between the two germline ends. In DNA, the CDR3 is TGCGCCAGCAGCCCGATGGGACGGGGGTCCCAAGAGACCCAGTACTTC. This gives the protein CASSPMGRGSQETQYF.

The chain couples TRBV6-5 to TRBJ2-1; 14 bases line up with TRBD2. In germline, CDR1 is MNHEY, CDR2 SVGAGI. This CDR3 comprises 15 residues. With V trimmed by 6 bases and J by 7 bases, 5 bases remained unmatched. The CDR3 DNA reads TGTGCCAGCAGGTCGACTAGCGGGGGGGCTAATGAGCAGTTCTTC. Amino acids: CASRSTSGGANEQFF.

The CDR3 DNA reads as TGTGCCAGCAGTTTTTCAAAAACCGGGACTAGCATTAATGAGCAGTTCTTC. This gives the protein CASSFSKTGTSINEQFF. The chain combines TRBV7-3 with TRBJ2-1; 9 bases line up with TRBD2. The CDR3 runs to 17 residues. Germline V gene lookup returns CDR1 SGHTA and CDR2 FQGTGA. V was pared by 6 bases and J by 7 bases, with 16 bases of the junction left unmatched.

V usage is TRBV13 and J usage is TRBJ2-5; D uncertain. Germline values: CDR1 PRHDT, CDR2 FYEKMQ (reference sequence). Trimming pared 5 bases from V and 5 bases from J, leaving 9 bases between. The CDR3 contains 12 residues. The CDR3 sequence: CASSPADETQYF. The CDR3 region has the DNA TGTGCCAGCAGCCCCGCCGACGAGACCCAGTACTTC.

This rearrangement joins TRBV4-1 to TRBJ1-6; D unresolved. Germline V lookup: CDR1 MGHRA, CDR2 YSYEKL. The CDR3 extends over 11 amino acids. With 1 base removed from V and 9 bases from J, the gap between germline ends came to 1 base. The CDR3 DNA follows: TGCGCCAGCAGCCAAGGTTCACCCCTCCACTTT. It is translated as CASSQGSPLHF.

The chain is built from TRBV6-1 and TRBJ2-7, with 10 bases fitting TRBD1. The CDR3 runs to 14 residues. The V gene's germline CDR1 is MNHNS and CDR2 SASEGT. Trimming took 5 bases from V and 2 from J; bases not matched to a gene: 3. The CDR3 DNA reads TGTGCCAGCAGTTATGGACAGGGGGCCTACGAGCAGTACTTC. Its translation is CASSYGQGAYEQYF.

This chain connects TRBV7-2 to TRBJ2-5, with 7 positions matching TRBD2. Trimming cost V 5 bases and J 3 bases; bases outside gene matches: 9. From germline, CDR1 is SGHTA and CDR2 FQGNSA. The CDR3 consists of 15 residues. CDR3 bases: TGTGCCAGCAGCCCCACCCTGGGGGGGGAAGAGACCCAGTACTTC. This sequence encodes CASSPTLGGEETQYF.

The chain recombines TRBV11-2 with TRBJ1-3; tentatively, D is TRBD1 (5 bases). CDR1 is SGHAT, CDR2 FQNNGV, per germline. This CDR3 contains 18 residues. V lost 0 bases and J lost 2, with 17 bases in between. This CDR3 is CASSLDGRQGITGNTIYF. For the CDR3, the DNA is TGTGCCAGCAGCTTAGATGGCCGGCAGGGAATAACTGGAAACACCATATATTTT.

The V and J genes are TRBV5-7 and TRBJ1-1, with D tentatively TRBD1 (5 bases). TRBV5-7 is noted as an ORF with a role that remains uncertain. The CDR3 loop spans 18 amino acids. V lost 4 bases and J 2 bases, leaving 24 bases between the germline ends. In DNA, the CDR3 is TGTGCCAGCAGCCCTCTCGGTGCGGGGGAAGGCTTAAACACTGAAGCTTTCTTT. Translated: CASSPLGAGEGLNTEAFF.